This TCR beta chain is drawn from a study of vaccination and CD4 T cells after COVID-19. For the study at large: Post-COVID samples had a sampling time that fell a median approximately 93 days after diagnosis (range 35 to 161). The authors gave control cultures a CEFX pool, an HIV-1 Nef pool, or no peptide. Study-wide results and caveats: Convalescent patients gained a median approximately 86% of their reactive clones only post-vaccination.

Treatment given: roughly 10-day PBMC culture with coronavirus spike peptide pools or control peptides (ViraFEST assay). Peptide pool stimulation in ViraFEST expanded antigen-specific T cells, whose TCRs were then sequenced. On this clonotype: Its specificity is unknown.

The Oncomine TCR Beta short-read assay sequenced DNA from cultured CD4+ T cells. In TCRdb, the PCR reads were re-called with MiXCR into one record per CDR3 protein. This table holds about 9,700 distinct CDR3 sequences, 40% to 60% found once. This CDR3 contains 13 residues. CDR1 and CDR2 from the germline V gene are MNHEY and SVGAGI. The V gene lost 0 bases and the J gene lost 3 bases, with 4 bases spanning the gap. This receptor was identified in a human donor who had recovered from COVID-19. This chain uses TRBV6-5 with TRBJ2-3; no firm D call. The sequenced sample consisted of CD4+ T cells from blood, cultured in vitro. As DNA, the CDR3 is TGTGCCAGCAGTTACTCGATTACAGATACGCAGTATTTT. It translates to CASSYSITDTQYF.